Each of the 4 T cell receptor beta chains below was sequenced from the same sample in a study of low-dose radiotherapy and immunotherapy resistance in tumors. Alpha and beta chains were covered, as first-strand cDNA relied on TRAV- and TRBV-specific primers. Using a constant-region primer together with a V-primer adapter, TCRs were subjected to around 22 PCR cycles of amplification. TCRdb re-called the reads with MiXCR, one entry per CDR3 protein. This table has approximately 13,000 distinct CDR3 sequences, 60% appearing once. These receptors all stem from a human donor with advanced metastatic prostate, ovarian, gallbladder or colorectal cancer (not recorded which). This table probably holds off-target reads from a library built for another chain.

A note on this clonotype: One end of the junction does not line up with germline, which may come from a read error. The V gene is TRBV9, the J gene TRBJ2-7, with D uncertain. The CDR3 extends over 15 amino acids. Looked up from germline, CDR1 is SGDLS and CDR2 is YYNGEE. CDR3 bases: TGTGTCAGCAGCGTAGGAGCGCTGCTCTCCTACGAGCAGTACTTC. The encoded protein is CVSSVGALLSYEQYF.

This clonotype occurred a few times. The gene calls are TRBV4-3 and TRBJ2-7, with 8 positions matching TRBD2. Germline V lookup: CDR1 LGHNA, CDR2 YSLEER. The CDR3 spans 15 residues. Trimming removed 1 base from V and 2 bases from J; junction bases left unmatched: 4. CDR3 in DNA: TGCGCCAGCAGCCAAGCCCCGGGACTAGCCTACGAGCAGTACTTC. This gives the protein CASSQAPGLAYEQYF.

This clonotype was detected a few times. The chain uses TRBV4-2 and TRBJ2-2; 7 positions agree with TRBD1. Germline V lookup: CDR1 LGHNA, CDR2 YNFKEQ. J gave up 6 bases and V 4 bases, and 14 bases lay outside the gene matches. This CDR3 contains 17 residues. CDR3 protein: CASSPNLPGQWAGELFF. The CDR3 DNA reads as TGTGCCAGCAGCCCAAACCTTCCGGGACAGTGGGCCGGGGAGCTGTTTTTT.

The chain carries TRBV21-1 and TRBJ2-7; TRBD2 reflects the table's D call only, with no check against the DNA. TRBV21-1 is a documented pseudogene. CDR3 length: 15 residues. The CDR3 sequence: CASSNEGRRNYEQYF. The CDR3, as DNA: TGTGCCAGCAGCAATGAGGGAAGACGGAACTACGAGCAGTACTTC.